Listed below are T cell receptor beta chains from one sample, sequenced in a study of Graves' ophthalmopathy and Graves' hyperthyroidism. TCRdb reprocessed the multiplex PCR reads via MiXCR and lists one record per CDR3 protein. The sample holds about half a million distinct CDR3 sequences, about 15% seen once. Sequences were obtained from blood. Receptors were obtained from a woman in her twenties or thirties with Graves' ophthalmopathy. The conserved cysteine and the conserved F or W are not part of the CDR3 here. D genes are given only for firm matches.

v_gene	d_gene	j_gene	CDR3aa
TRBV20-1	TRBD2	TRBJ2-4	SARPGLAGELAKNIQY
TRBV12-3/TRBV12-4	TRBD1	TRBJ1-3	ASSLFGWTGAGNTIY
TRBV6-1	-	TRBJ1-5	ASSELGGLYLQPQH
TRBV15	-	TRBJ1-1	ATSNGWASMNTEAF
TRBV30	-	TRBJ1-2	AWSRLAYGYT
TRBV7-2	-	TRBJ1-2	ASSYGNRAINYGYT
TRBV20-1	TRBD2	TRBJ2-7	SASPLAGDYYEQY
TRBV6-1	-	TRBJ2-7	ASSEGTVSYEQY
TRBV12-5	-	TRBJ1-6	ASGFGAPLH
TRBV2	TRBD2	TRBJ2-4	ASKFSGGDIQY
TRBV6-1	-	TRBJ1-6	ASSRQRGLNNSPLH
TRBV2	-	TRBJ1-6	ASSGKTAYYNSPLH
TRBV19	-	TRBJ1-1	ASSIVGPMNTEAF
TRBV10-3	-	TRBJ2-2	AITEGGAGELF
TRBV19	-	TRBJ1-1	ASSQQVVNTEAF
TRBV6-4	-	TRBJ2-7	ASSDFGGTGWPYEQY
TRBV5-5	TRBD1	TRBJ1-5	ASSLATGFNQPQH
TRBV6-5	-	TRBJ2-7	ASSYRQESYEQY
TRBV28	-	TRBJ2-5	ASSQGPYQETQY
TRBV29-1	-	TRBJ2-5	SSRGALRETQY
TRBV4-3	TRBD2	TRBJ2-7	ASTNLAGSWISSYEQY
TRBV4-2	TRBD1	TRBJ1-2	ASSIDRGRDGYT
TRBV5-1	TRBD2	TRBJ2-2	ASSLPLAGGTGELF
TRBV6-1	-	TRBJ1-5	ASSDQPQH
TRBV9	-	TRBJ1-1	ASKPGIRNTEAF
TRBV5-1	-	TRBJ1-5	ASSLVSGEQPQH
TRBV20-1	-	TRBJ1-5	SALEGVSNQPQH
TRBV10-1	TRBD1	TRBJ2-4	ASSEHPGQGNIQY
TRBV4-1	TRBD2	TRBJ2-7	ASSQAISGSYEQY
TRBV28	TRBD1	TRBJ2-7	ASSKTGGAGEQY
TRBV25-1	-	TRBJ1-3	ASSEYEAGDSGNTIY
TRBV13	-	TRBJ2-2	ASSLHHTGELF
TRBV20-1	TRBD1	TRBJ1-2	SARTGSYGYT
TRBV6-1	-	TRBJ2-7	ASTHMGTAYEQY
TRBV12-3/TRBV12-4	-	TRBJ1-2	ASSRPGNYGYT
TRBV9	TRBD1	TRBJ1-1	ASSVDAGGYTEAF
TRBV2	-	TRBJ1-1	ASSVNPGDTEAF
TRBV12-3/TRBV12-4	TRBD2	TRBJ2-3	ASSSFLTSGSADTQY
TRBV6-1	-	TRBJ1-6	ASRRTGRDLPLH
TRBV14	-	TRBJ2-5	ASSQKPGQGIYETQY
TRBV29-1	-	TRBJ1-1	SVERGGANTEAF
TRBV6-1	TRBD2	TRBJ2-7	ASSEGVAGWYEQY
TRBV20-1	-	TRBJ2-5	SAWDFQETQY
TRBV7-3	-	TRBJ2-2	ASSLLGPDGELF
TRBV6-5	TRBD2	TRBJ2-3	ASSYSLAGPTDTQY
TRBV4-1	-	TRBJ2-7	ASSQVSSLVAEQY
TRBV20-1	-	TRBJ2-6	SAPGGGVSGANVLT